These 12 T cell receptor beta chains were sequenced from one sample in a study of blood T cell repertoires in COVID-19. Using immunoSEQ multiplex PCR, the repertoire was profiled, and TCRdb retains in-frame clones only, with some absent. The table lists more than 85,000 clones, approximately 86% of them singletons, with around 1.9% in the top ten. Sequenced input: peripheral blood. The receptors originated from a man aged 50 to 59 with COVID-19, enrolled during active disease.

The gene calls are TRBV7-6 and TRBJ1-2; D is perhaps TRBD1 (6 bases). V lost 1 base and J lost 5, with 14 bases in between. CDR1 and CDR2 (germline): SGHVS, FNYEAQ. The CDR3 sequence is 15 residues long. DNA for the CDR3: TGTGCCAGCAGCTTAGATGGGACATCTAGTTATGGCTACACCTTC. Translated, it gives CASSLDGTSSYGYTF.

The rearrangement links TRBV27 to TRBJ2-3, with 7 bases that match TRBD2. Germline V gene data show CDR1 as MNHEY and CDR2 as SMNVEV (reference sequence). V gave up 3 bases and J gave up 1 base; unmatched junction bases: 1. The CDR3 is 14 residues long. The CDR3 region has the DNA TGTGCCAGCAGTTTCGCGGGGGGCACAGATACGCAGTATTTT. The encoded protein is CASSFAGGTDTQYF.

V is TRBV5-4 and J is TRBJ1-1, with D tentatively TRBD1 (5 bases). Trimming removed 4 bases at V and 4 bases at J, with 11 bases between. The CDR3 has 13 amino acids. The germline V gene has CDR1 SGHNT and CDR2 YYREEE (reference sequence). The CDR3 is CASSNSGITEAFF. The DNA of the CDR3 is TGTGCCAGCAGCAATTCAGGGATCACTGAAGCTTTCTTT.

This sequence joins TRBV7-2 and TRBJ2-7; tentatively, D is TRBD2 (5 bases). The germline V gene encodes CDR1 SGHTA and CDR2 FQGNSA. CDR3 size: 15 residues. The V end lost 1 base, the J end lost 0 bases, and 10 bases lay between the germline ends. This CDR3 is CASSLGFGVSYEQYF. The CDR3 nucleotides are TGTGCCAGCAGCTTAGGCTTCGGGGTCTCCTACGAGCAGTACTTC.

The chain joins TRBV24-1 to TRBJ2-1; TRBD1 might be the D (7 bases). Trimming took off 1 base at V and 0 bases at J, with 9 bases between the two ends. The germline V gene encodes CDR1 KGHDR and CDR2 SFDVKD. This CDR3 comprises 16 residues. CDR3 bases: TGTGCCACCAGTGATTTCCAGGGGGGCTCCTACAATGAGCAGTTCTTC. Translated: CATSDFQGGSYNEQFF.

The chain joins TRBV27 to TRBJ2-2; D remains ambiguous. Germline V lookup: CDR1 MNHEY, CDR2 SMNVEV (reference sequence). Trimming took 2 bases from V and 2 from J, leaving 6 bases between them. CDR3 length: 14 residues. This CDR3 is CASSLNRNTGELFF. DNA for the CDR3: TGTGCCAGCAGTTTAAACAGAAACACCGGGGAGCTGTTTTTT.

This chain uses TRBV5-1 with TRBJ2-5; 8 nucleotides line up with TRBD2. In germline, CDR1 is SGHRS, CDR2 YFSETQ. CDR3 length equals 15 residues. V was clipped by 5 bases and J by 5 bases; unmatched bases: 11. CDR3 sequence (DNA): TGCGCCAGCAGAGACACGGGACTAGAGGGTGAGACCCAGTACTTC. Residues: CASRDTGLEGETQYF. The full variable domain, completed using reference TRBV5-1 and TRBJ2-5, is KAGVTQTPRYLIKTRGQQVTLSCSPISGHRSVSWYQQTPGQGLQFLFEYFSETQRNKGNFPGRFSGRQFSNSRSEMNVSTLELGDSALYLCASRDTGLEGETQYFGPGTRLLVL.

The gene calls are TRBV6-5 and TRBJ1-5; 7 positions agree with TRBD1. CDR1 is MNHEY, CDR2 SVGAGI, per germline. The trim removed 5 bases at V and 2 bases at J, leaving 6 bases unmatched. CDR3 length: 15 amino acids. The CDR3 here is CASSKTGVGNQPQHF. As DNA, the CDR3 is TGTGCCAGCAGTAAAACAGGGGTGGGCAATCAGCCCCAGCATTTT.

This chain links TRBV24-1 with TRBJ2-1; 16 bases align to TRBD2. CDR3 size: 19 residues. J gave up 0 bases and V 4 bases, and 5 bases lay outside the gene matches. From germline, CDR1 is KGHDR and CDR2 SFDVKD. The CDR3 loop reads CATSETGTSGGASYNEQFF. DNA of the CDR3: TGTGCCACCAGTGAAACCGGGACTAGCGGGGGGGCCTCCTACAATGAGCAGTTCTTC.

The chain couples TRBV29-1 to TRBJ1-1; TRBD1 is a possible D gene (6 bases). The ends were cut back, 7 bases at V and 7 bases at J, with 13 bases in the middle. Germline V lookup: CDR1 SQVTM, CDR2 ANQGSEA. The CDR3 has 11 residues. The CDR3 is CSAVTGFEAFF. The DNA of the CDR3 is TGCAGCGCAGTGACAGGTTTTGAAGCTTTCTTT.

V usage is TRBV27 and J usage is TRBJ1-6, with D possibly being TRBD1 (6 bases). The germline V and J ends were trimmed by 5 bases and 11 bases, with 10 bases remaining between them. This CDR3 is 12 amino acids long. The V gene's germline CDR1 is MNHEY and CDR2 SMNVEV (reference sequence). The CDR3, as DNA: TGTGCCAGCAGTCACGGACAGACACCCCTCCACTTT. Protein sequence: CASSHGQTPLHF.

The CDR3 region is CASSPNEASYEQYF. The CDR3 coding sequence is TGTGCCAGCTCACCAAACGAAGCATCCTACGAGCAGTACTTC. The gene calls are TRBV18 and TRBJ2-7; D is ambiguous. Between the trimmed V and J ends, which lost 2 bases and 1 base, there was a span of 9 bases. The V gene's germline CDR1 is KGHSH and CDR2 LQKENI. This CDR3 comprises 14 residues.